A selection of T cell receptor beta chains follows, all from one sample in a study of low-dose radiotherapy and immunotherapy resistance in tumors. TCRdb re-called the reads with MiXCR, one entry per CDR3 protein. In the table there are some 85,000 distinct CDR3 sequences, about 19% of which are singletons. The sequencing here drew on PBMCs, taken before treatment. The receptors derive from a male donor with prostate cancer. Both conserved end residues are part of each CDR3. A D gene is named only where the DNA matches it firmly. Expanded clones get a size class; other rows say once, few or many, or leave the size out.

J,V,size,D,CDR3,DNA
TRBJ1-1,TRBV6-5,many,NA,CASSRGPNTEAFF,TGTGCCAGCAGCCGAGGACCGAACACTGAAGCTTTCTTT
TRBJ2-7,TRBV2,many,NA,CASSEDRHYEQYF,TGTGCCAGCAGTGAGGACAGACACTACGAGCAGTACTTC
TRBJ1-3,TRBV11-2,many,TRBD1,CASSHVGQFSGNTIYF,TGTGCCAGCAGCCACGTGGGACAGTTCTCTGGAAACACCATATATTTT
TRBJ2-2,TRBV20-1,many,NA,CSAVRRGSAGELFF,TGCAGTGCTGTCCGCAGGGGCTCCGCCGGGGAGCTGTTTTTT
TRBJ2-6,TRBV21-1,many,NA,CASSKAVAGTETSLGANVLTF,TGTGCCAGCAGCAAAGCGGTTGCCGGGACTGAGACCTCCCTTGGGGCCAACGTCCTGACTTTC
TRBJ1-4,TRBV20-1,many,NA,CSARAAFEPDEKLFF,TGCAGTGCTAGAGCCGCGTTTGAACCGGATGAAAAACTGTTTTTT
TRBJ2-7,TRBV7-9,many,NA,CASSQYGDKQYF,TGTGCCAGCAGCCAGTATGGGGACAAGCAGTACTTC
TRBJ2-1,TRBV6-1,many,NA,CASSYSQRNEQFF,TGTGCCAGCAGTTACTCCCAACGGAATGAGCAGTTCTTC
TRBJ2-7,TRBV2,NA,NA,CASSPGPEEQYF,TGTGCCAGCAGCCCGGGACCGGAAGAGCAGTACTTC
TRBJ1-4,TRBV7-9,NA,NA,CASSLAPGATNEKRFF,TGTGCCAGCAGCTTAGCCCCGGGGGCAACTAATGAAAAACGGTTTTTT
TRBJ2-7,TRBV5-1,many,TRBD1,CASSLQGNEQYF,TGCGCCAGCAGCTTACAGGGGAACGAGCAGTACTTC
TRBJ2-7,TRBV4-1,many,NA,CASSQVPGGSPHEQYF,TGCGCCAGCAGCCAAGTTCCGGGGGGCAGTCCCCACGAGCAGTACTTC
TRBJ2-3,TRBV7-3,many,TRBD2,CASSWGLAEVDTQYF,TGTGCCAGCAGCTGGGGACTAGCGGAAGTAGATACGCAGTATTTT
TRBJ2-3,TRBV5-8,NA,TRBD1,CASSWSTGVRDTQYF,TGTGCCAGCAGCTGGTCGACAGGGGTGCGCGATACGCAGTATTTT
TRBJ1-5,TRBV18,many,NA,CASSPPGGLGNQPQHF,TGTGCCAGCTCACCACCGGGGGGCTTGGGCAATCAGCCCCAGCATTTT
TRBJ2-5,TRBV6-2/TRBV6-3,NA,NA,CASSYQGPAPQETQYF,TGTGCCAGCAGTTACCAGGGTCCTGCCCCCCAAGAGACCCAGTACTTC
TRBJ2-1,TRBV7-2,many,NA,CASSSSPNEQFF,TGTGCCAGCAGCTCCTCCCCCAATGAGCAGTTCTTC
TRBJ2-1,TRBV6-4,many,TRBD2,CATSNGGGRTHNEQFF,TGTGCCACCTCTAACGGGGGGGGAAGGACGCACAATGAGCAGTTCTTC
TRBJ1-1,TRBV9,many,TRBD1,CASSVTGTGYTEAFF,TGTGCCAGCAGCGTCACCGGGACAGGGTACACTGAAGCTTTCTTT
TRBJ1-1,TRBV7-3,many,NA,CASSLAMNTEAFF,TGTGCCAGCAGCTTAGCGATGAACACTGAAGCTTTCTTT
TRBJ2-1,TRBV4-2,many,TRBD2,CASSQGSGGTFNEQFF,TGTGCCAGCAGCCAAGGTAGCGGGGGCACCTTCAATGAGCAGTTCTTC
TRBJ1-1,TRBV28,many,NA,CASSPIWTANMNTEAFF,TGTGCCAGCAGTCCTATCTGGACGGCCAACATGAACACTGAAGCTTTCTTT
TRBJ1-1,TRBV7-8,few,NA,CASSLGQDLLAFF,TGTGCCAGCAGCTTAGGGCAGGACCTTCTAGCTTTCTTT
TRBJ2-1,TRBV28,many,TRBD2,CASRDSGGAYNEQFF,TGTGCCAGCAGAGATAGCGGGGGGGCTTACAATGAGCAGTTCTTC
TRBJ2-1,TRBV7-6,many,TRBD1,CASSFDRGTYNEQFF,TGTGCCAGCAGCTTCGACAGGGGTACCTACAATGAGCAGTTCTTC
TRBJ2-5,TRBV11-2,medium-sized,NA,CASSSPGPLRETQYF,TGTGCCAGCAGCTCACCGGGCCCTCTTCGGGAGACCCAGTACTTC
TRBJ1-5,TRBV20-1,many,NA,CSARDRRDPYLPQHF,TGCAGTGCTAGAGATCGGCGGGATCCCTATCTACCCCAGCATTTT
TRBJ2-5,TRBV7-8,many,NA,CASSSARTSYGTQYF,TGTGCCAGCAGCTCCGCCAGGACAAGCTACGGGACCCAGTACTTC
TRBJ2-1,TRBV4-3,many,TRBD1,CASSQEDRSSYNEQFF,TGCGCCAGCAGCCAAGAGGACAGGAGCTCCTACAATGAGCAGTTCTTC
TRBJ2-7,TRBV11-1,many,NA,CASSSGYQQYF,TGTGCCAGCAGCTCAGGGTACCAGCAGTACTTC
TRBJ2-7,TRBV6-5,many,TRBD2,CASRLAGGAGEQYF,TGTGCCAGCAGATTAGCGGGAGGGGCCGGCGAGCAGTACTTC
TRBJ2-5,TRBV20-1,many,TRBD1,CSARDTQGAKETQYF,TGCAGTGCTAGAGATACACAGGGGGCCAAAGAGACCCAGTACTTC
TRBJ2-3,TRBV7-9,many,TRBD2,CASSPGLAGADTQYF,TGTGCCAGCAGCCCGGGACTAGCGGGAGCAGATACGCAGTATTTT
TRBJ2-7,TRBV5-1,many,NA,CASSLGQASYEQYF,TGCGCCAGCAGCTTGGGGCAGGCCTCCTACGAGCAGTACTTC
TRBJ1-1,TRBV2,many,TRBD1,CASSFPGTGSVNTEAFF,TGTGCCAGCAGTTTCCCCGGGACAGGGTCCGTGAACACTGAAGCTTTCTTT
TRBJ1-1,TRBV3-1,many,TRBD1,CASRDREMNTEAFF,TGTGCCAGCAGAGACAGGGAGATGAACACTGAAGCTTTCTTT
TRBJ1-4,TRBV12-3/TRBV12-4,many,TRBD1,CASSLAGTGNEKLFF,TGTGCCAGCAGTTTAGCAGGGACAGGGAACGAAAAACTGTTTTTT
TRBJ2-7,TRBV5-4,NA,TRBD2,CASSTPGTSGVGEQYF,TGTGCCAGCAGCACTCCCGGGACTAGCGGAGTCGGCGAGCAGTACTTC
TRBJ1-5,TRBV3-1,many,NA,CASSQGNSDQPQHF,TGTGCCAGCAGCCAAGGTAATTCGGACCAGCCCCAGCATTTT
TRBJ2-6,TRBV11-1,many,NA,CASRNQGAGANVLTF,TGTGCCAGCCGAAACCAGGGAGCTGGGGCCAACGTCCTGACTTTC